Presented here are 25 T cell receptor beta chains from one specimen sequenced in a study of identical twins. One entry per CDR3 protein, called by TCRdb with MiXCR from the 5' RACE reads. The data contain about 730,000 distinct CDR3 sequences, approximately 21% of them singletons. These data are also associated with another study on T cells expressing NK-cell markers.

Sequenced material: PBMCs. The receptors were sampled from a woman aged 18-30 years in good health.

The CDR3 bases are TGCGCCAGCGGACCCGGCGGCCGACTAGTCTACGAGCAGTACTTC. It codes for CASGPGGRLVYEQYF. This sequence joins TRBV5-1 and TRBJ2-7; a possible D gene is TRBD2 (6 bases). Trimming cost V 7 bases and J 3 bases, with 20 bases left between them. The CDR3 consists of 15 residues. Looked up from germline, CDR1 is SGHRS and CDR2 is YFSETQ.

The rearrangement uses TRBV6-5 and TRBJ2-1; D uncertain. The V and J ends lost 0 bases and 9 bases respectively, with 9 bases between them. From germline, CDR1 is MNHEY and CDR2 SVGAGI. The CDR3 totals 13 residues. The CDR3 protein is CASSYSNKREQFF. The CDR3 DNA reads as TGTGCCAGCAGTTACTCGAATAAGCGTGAGCAGTTCTTC.

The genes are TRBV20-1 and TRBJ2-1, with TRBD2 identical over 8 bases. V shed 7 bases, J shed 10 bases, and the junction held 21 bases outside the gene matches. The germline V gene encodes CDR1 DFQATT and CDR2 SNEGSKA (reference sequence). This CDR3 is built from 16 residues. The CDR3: CSVLRGSGIGNGEQFF. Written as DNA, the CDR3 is TGCAGTGTTCTGAGGGGTAGCGGGATAGGTAACGGGGAGCAGTTCTTC.

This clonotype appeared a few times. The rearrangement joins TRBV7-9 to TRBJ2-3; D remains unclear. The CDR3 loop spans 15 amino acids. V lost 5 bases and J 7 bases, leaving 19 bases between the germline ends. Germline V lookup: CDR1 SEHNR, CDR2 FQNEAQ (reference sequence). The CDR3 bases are TGTGCCAGCAGCCCCCGGGTGTCCTTTCAAAATACGCAGTATTTT. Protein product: CASSPRVSFQNTQYF.

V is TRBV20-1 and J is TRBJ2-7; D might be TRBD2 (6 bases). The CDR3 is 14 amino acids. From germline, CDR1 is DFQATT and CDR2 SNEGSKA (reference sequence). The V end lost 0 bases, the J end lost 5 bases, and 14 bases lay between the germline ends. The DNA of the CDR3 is TGCAGTGCTAGAGAAGGCGGGATGTTACACGAGCAGTACTTC. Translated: CSAREGGMLHEQYF.

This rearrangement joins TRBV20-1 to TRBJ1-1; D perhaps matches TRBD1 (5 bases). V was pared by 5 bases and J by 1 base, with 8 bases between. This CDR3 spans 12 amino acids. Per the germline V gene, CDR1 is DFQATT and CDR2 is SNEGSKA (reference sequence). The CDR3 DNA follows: TGCAGTGCTGGGGCGAGGAACACTGAAGCTTTCTTT. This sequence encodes CSAGARNTEAFF.

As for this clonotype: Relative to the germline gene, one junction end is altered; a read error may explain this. Here the CDR3 DNA reads TGCGCCAGCAGCTTGGCCGAAAGGGGACAGGGACACTTC. Protein sequence: CASSLAERGQGHF. This chain uses TRBV5-1 with TRBJ1-2, with 9 positions matching TRBD1. This CDR3 has 13 residues. Germline values: CDR1 SGHRS, CDR2 YFSETQ.

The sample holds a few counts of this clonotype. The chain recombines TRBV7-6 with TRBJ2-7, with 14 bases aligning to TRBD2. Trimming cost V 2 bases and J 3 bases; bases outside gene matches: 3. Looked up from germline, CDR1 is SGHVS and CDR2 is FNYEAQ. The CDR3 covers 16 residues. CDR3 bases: TGTGCCAGCAGCTTATCGGGACTAGCGGGAGACTACGAGCAGTACTTC. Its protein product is CASSLSGLAGDYEQYF.

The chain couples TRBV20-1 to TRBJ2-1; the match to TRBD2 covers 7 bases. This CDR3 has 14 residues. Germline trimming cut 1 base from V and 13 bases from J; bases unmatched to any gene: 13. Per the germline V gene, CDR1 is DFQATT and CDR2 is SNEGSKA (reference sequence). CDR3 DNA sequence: TGCAGTGCTAGAGTCGGGGGAGGGCCAACCCCACAGTTCTTC. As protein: CSARVGGGPTPQFF.

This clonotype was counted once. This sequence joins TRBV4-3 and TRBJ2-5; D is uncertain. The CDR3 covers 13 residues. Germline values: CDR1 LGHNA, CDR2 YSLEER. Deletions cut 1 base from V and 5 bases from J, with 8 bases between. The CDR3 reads CASSQGVEETQYF. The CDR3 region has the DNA TGCGCCAGCAGCCAAGGAGTTGAGGAGACCCAGTACTTC.

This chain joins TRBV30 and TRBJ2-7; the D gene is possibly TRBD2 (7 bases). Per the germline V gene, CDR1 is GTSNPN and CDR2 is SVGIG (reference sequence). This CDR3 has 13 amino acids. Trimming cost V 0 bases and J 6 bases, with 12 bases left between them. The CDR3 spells CAWSVGGDGEQYF. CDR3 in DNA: TGTGCCTGGAGTGTAGGGGGGGATGGCGAGCAGTACTTC.

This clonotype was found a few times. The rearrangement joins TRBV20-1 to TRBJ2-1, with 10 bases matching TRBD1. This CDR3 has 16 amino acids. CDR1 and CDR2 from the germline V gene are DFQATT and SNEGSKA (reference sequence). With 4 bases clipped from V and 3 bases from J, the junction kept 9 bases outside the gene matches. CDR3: CSAIRRDRGHYNEQFF. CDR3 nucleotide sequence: TGCAGTGCTATAAGGCGGGACAGGGGACACTACAATGAGCAGTTCTTC.

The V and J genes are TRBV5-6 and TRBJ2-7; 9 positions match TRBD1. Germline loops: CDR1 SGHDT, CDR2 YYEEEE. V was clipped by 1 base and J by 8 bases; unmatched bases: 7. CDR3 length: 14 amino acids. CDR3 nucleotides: TGTGCCAGCAGCTTGAACAGGGGGCGCGTCAAGCAGTACTTC. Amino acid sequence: CASSLNRGRVKQYF.

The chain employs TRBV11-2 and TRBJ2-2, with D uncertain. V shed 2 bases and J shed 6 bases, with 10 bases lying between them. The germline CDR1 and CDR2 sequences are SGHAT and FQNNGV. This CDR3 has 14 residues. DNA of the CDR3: TGTGCCAGCAGCTTAAAAAGCCTCTCCGGGGAGCTGTTTTTT. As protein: CASSLKSLSGELFF. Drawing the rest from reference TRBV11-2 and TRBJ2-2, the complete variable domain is EAGVAQSPRYKIIEKRQSVAFWCNPISGHATLYWYQQILGQGPKLLIQFQNNGVVDDSQLPKDRFSAERLKGVDSTLKIQPAKLEDSAVYLCASSLKSLSGELFFGEGSRLTVL.

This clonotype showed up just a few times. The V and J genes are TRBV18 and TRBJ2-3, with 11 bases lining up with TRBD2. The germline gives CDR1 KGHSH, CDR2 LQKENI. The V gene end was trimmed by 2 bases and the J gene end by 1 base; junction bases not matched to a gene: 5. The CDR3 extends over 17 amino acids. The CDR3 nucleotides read TGTGCCAGCTCACCAGGGACTAGCGGTCTGGGCACAGATACGCAGTATTTT. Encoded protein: CASSPGTSGLGTDTQYF.

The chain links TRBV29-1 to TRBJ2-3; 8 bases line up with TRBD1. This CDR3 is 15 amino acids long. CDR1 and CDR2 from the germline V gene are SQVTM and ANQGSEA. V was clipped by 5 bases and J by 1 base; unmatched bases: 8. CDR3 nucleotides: TGCAGCGTTAAACGACAGGGGTTCGGCACAGATACGCAGTATTTT. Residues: CSVKRQGFGTDTQYF.

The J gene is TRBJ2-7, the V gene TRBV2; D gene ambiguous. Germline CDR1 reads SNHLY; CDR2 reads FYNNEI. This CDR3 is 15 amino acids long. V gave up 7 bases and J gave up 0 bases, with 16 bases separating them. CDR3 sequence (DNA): TGTGCCAGCACACAATACACAGCCGCCTCCTACGAGCAGTACTTC. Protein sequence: CASTQYTAASYEQYF.

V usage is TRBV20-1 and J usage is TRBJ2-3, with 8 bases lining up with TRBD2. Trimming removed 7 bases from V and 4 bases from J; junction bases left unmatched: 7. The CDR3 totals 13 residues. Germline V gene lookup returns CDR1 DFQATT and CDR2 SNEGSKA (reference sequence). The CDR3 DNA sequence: TGCAGTGAGGTCGGGACTAGTGCAGATACGCAGTATTTT. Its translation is CSEVGTSADTQYF.

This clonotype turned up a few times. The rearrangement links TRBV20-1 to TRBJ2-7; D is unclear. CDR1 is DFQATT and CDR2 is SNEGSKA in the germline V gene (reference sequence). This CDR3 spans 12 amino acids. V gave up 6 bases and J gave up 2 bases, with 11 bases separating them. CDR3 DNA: TGCAGTGCCCTATTGTCCCCCTACGAGCAGTACTTC. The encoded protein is CSALLSPYEQYF.

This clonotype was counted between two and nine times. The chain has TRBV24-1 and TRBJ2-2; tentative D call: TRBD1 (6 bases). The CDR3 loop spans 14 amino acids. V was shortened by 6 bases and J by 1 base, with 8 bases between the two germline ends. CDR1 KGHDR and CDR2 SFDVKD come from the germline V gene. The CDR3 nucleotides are TGTGCCACCAGTCTGACAGGGAACACCGGGGAGCTGTTTTTT. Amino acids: CATSLTGNTGELFF.

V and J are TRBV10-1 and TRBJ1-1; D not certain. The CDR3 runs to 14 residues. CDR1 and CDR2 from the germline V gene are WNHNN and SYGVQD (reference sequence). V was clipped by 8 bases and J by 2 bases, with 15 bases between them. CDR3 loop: CASGFGDRNTEAFF. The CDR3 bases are TGCGCCAGCGGGTTTGGAGATCGTAACACTGAAGCTTTCTTT.

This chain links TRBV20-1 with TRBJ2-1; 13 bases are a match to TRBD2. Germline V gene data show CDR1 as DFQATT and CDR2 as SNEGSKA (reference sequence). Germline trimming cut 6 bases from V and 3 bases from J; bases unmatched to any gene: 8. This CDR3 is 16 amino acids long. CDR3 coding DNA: TGCAGTGCGATGGGGACTAGCGGGATAAGCTACAATGAGCAGTTCTTC. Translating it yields CSAMGTSGISYNEQFF.

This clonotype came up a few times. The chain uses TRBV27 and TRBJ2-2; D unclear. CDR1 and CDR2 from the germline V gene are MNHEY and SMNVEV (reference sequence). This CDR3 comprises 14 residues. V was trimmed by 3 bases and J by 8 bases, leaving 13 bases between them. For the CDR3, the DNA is TGTGCCAGCAGTTTTGGGTCTGGACCAGGGGAGCTGTTTTTT. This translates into CASSFGSGPGELFF.

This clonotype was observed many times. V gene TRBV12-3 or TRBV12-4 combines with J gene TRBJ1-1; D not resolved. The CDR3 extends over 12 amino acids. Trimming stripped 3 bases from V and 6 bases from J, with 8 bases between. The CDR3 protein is CASSFRGSEAFF. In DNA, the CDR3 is TGTGCCAGCAGTTTTAGAGGGTCTGAAGCTTTCTTT.

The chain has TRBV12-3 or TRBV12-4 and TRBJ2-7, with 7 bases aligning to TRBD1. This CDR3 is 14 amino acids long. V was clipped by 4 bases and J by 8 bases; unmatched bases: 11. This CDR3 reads CASSSGGLEVKQYF. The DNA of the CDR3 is TGTGCCAGCAGTTCAGGGGGTTTGGAGGTGAAGCAGTACTTC.